The present T cell receptor beta chain was sequenced within a study of memory CD8 T cells in hepatitis C reinfection. Time point defined: pre-reinfection, 55 to 20 weeks before reinfection detection. The sorted cells went straight to TCR sequencing with no prior in vitro expansion. Donors were people who inject drugs in the Montreal HEPCO cohort. Control naive CD8 T cells came from a couple of donors at all three reinfection time points. Measured with immunoSEQ multiplex PCR; TCRdb has only the in-frame clones, and not every one. Of 50,000 or so clones listed, nearly 90% are singletons. There are 14 residues in the CDR3. V dropped 5 bases and J dropped 8; count of bases not matched to a gene: 4. Per the germline V gene, CDR1 is MGHRA and CDR2 is YSYEKL.

Sample: naive CD8+ T cells sorted from blood. The chain has TRBV4-1 and TRBJ2-1, with 12 bases fitting TRBD2. This clonotype was sampled from a man between 18 and 29 years old with hepatitis C virus infection. DNA of the CDR3: TGCGCCAGCAGCTTCAGACTAGCGGGGGATGAGCAGTTCTTC. Translation gives CASSFRLAGDEQFF.